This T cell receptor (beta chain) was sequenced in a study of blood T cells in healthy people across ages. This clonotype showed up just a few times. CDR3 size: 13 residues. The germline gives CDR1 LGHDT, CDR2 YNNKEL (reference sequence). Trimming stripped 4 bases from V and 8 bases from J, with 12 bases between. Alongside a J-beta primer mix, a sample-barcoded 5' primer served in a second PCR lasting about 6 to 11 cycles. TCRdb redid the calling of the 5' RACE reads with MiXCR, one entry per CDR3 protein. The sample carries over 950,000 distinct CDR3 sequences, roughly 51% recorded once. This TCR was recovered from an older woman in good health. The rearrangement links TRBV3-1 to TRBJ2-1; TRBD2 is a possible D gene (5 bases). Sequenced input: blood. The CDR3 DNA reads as TGTGCCAGCAGCCCAGCGGCGCGTTATGAGCAGTTCTTC. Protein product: CASSPAARYEQFF.